One and the same sample provided the 21 T cell receptor beta chains below, sequenced in a study of CD8 T cells in ankylosing spondylitis. MiXCR was run by TCRdb on the 5' RACE reads, yielding one entry per CDR3 protein. Of more than 150,000 distinct CDR3 sequences listed, 18% are singletons. The sample comprised blood, either unsorted or a sorted T cell fraction (not recorded which). These receptors originate from a male donor under 30 with ankylosing spondylitis or in good health (not recorded which).

This clonotype was picked up many times. J is TRBJ1-1 and V is TRBV6-6; D not resolved. This CDR3 is built from 13 residues. Germline V gene sequence: CDR1 MNHNY, CDR2 SVGAGI (reference sequence). The V end was cut by 2 bases, the J end by 6 bases, with 10 bases between. As DNA, the CDR3 is TGTGCCAGCAGTTACAGTGGGCCTGCTGAAGCTTTCTTT. This sequence encodes CASSYSGPAEAFF.

This clonotype has ten or more counts. The chain recombines TRBV4-3 with TRBJ1-5, with D perhaps TRBD1 (6 bases). V lost 4 bases, J lost 6 bases, and 13 bases lay in between. The CDR3 has 14 residues. The V gene's germline CDR1 is LGHNA and CDR2 YSLEER. As DNA, the CDR3 is TGCGCCAGCAGCCGAACAGGGTATGGTCAGCCCCAGCATTTT. Protein sequence: CASSRTGYGQPQHF.

This sequence joins TRBV7-9 and TRBJ2-7; D is undetermined. This CDR3 contains 13 residues. V gave up 0 bases and J gave up 3 bases, with 6 bases separating them. Germline values: CDR1 SEHNR, CDR2 FQNEAQ (reference sequence). The CDR3 region is CASSLATNYEQYV. The DNA for the CDR3 is TGTGCCAGCAGCTTAGCGACGAACTACGAGCAGTACGTC.

This clonotype came up many times. This chain joins TRBV6-5 and TRBJ2-1; D is uncertain. The germline V and J ends were trimmed by 0 bases and 6 bases, with 15 bases remaining between them. CDR3 length equals 16 residues. The germline gives CDR1 MNHEY, CDR2 SVGAGI. The CDR3: CASSYSSRHRPNEQFF. CDR3 coding DNA: TGTGCCAGCAGTTACTCGAGTAGGCATAGGCCCAATGAGCAGTTCTTC.

This clonotype was observed many times. The chain recombines TRBV6-2 or TRBV6-3 with TRBJ2-7; possible D gene TRBD1, 6 bases. Germline V gene data show CDR1 as MNHEY and CDR2 as SVGEGT. V gave up 5 bases and J gave up 3 bases, with 20 bases separating them. CDR3 length: 16 residues. The CDR3 protein is CASSKKRPTGNYEQYV. For the CDR3, the DNA is TGTGCCAGCAGTAAAAAACGTCCCACAGGGAACTACGAGCAGTACGTC.

There are many counts of this clonotype. The chain is built from TRBV29-1 and TRBJ2-7; unclear D gene. The V and J ends lost 3 bases and 0 bases respectively, with 9 bases between them. The CDR3 has 13 amino acids. Germline V gene sequence: CDR1 SQVTM, CDR2 ANQGSEA. The CDR3: CSVEGSDSYEQYF. The CDR3 DNA reads TGCAGCGTTGAGGGGTCAGACTCCTACGAGCAGTACTTC.

V gene TRBV9 combines with J gene TRBJ2-2; D is unclear. The germline V and J ends were trimmed by 0 bases and 6 bases, with 18 bases remaining between them. This CDR3 has 17 amino acids. Germline V gene lookup returns CDR1 SGDLS and CDR2 YYNGEE. The CDR3 here is CASSVGSGISISGELFF. CDR3 in DNA: TGTGCCAGCAGCGTAGGGTCCGGTATCTCAATCTCCGGGGAGCTGTTTTTT.

This clonotype has at least ten counts. This chain uses TRBV5-6 with TRBJ2-1; 12 bases fit TRBD2. V was pared by 4 bases and J by 8 bases, with 13 bases of the junction left unmatched. This CDR3 contains 17 residues. Germline V lookup: CDR1 SGHDT, CDR2 YYEEEE. CDR3 sequence reads: CASSRGTLRLAGDEQFF. CDR3 coding DNA: TGTGCCAGCAGCCGAGGGACACTAAGACTAGCGGGAGATGAGCAGTTCTTC. Full variable domain (missing parts from reference TRBV5-6 and TRBJ2-1): DAGVTQSPTHLIKTRGQQVTLRCSPKSGHDTVSWYQQALGQGPQFIFQYYEEEERQRGNFPDRFSGHQFPNYSSELNVNALLLGDSALYLCASSRGTLRLAGDEQFFGPGTRLTVL.

There are many counts of this clonotype. The V and J genes are TRBV20-1 and TRBJ2-7; D ambiguous. Germline CDR1 reads DFQATT; CDR2 reads SNEGSKA (reference sequence). CDR3 length: 12 amino acids. Trimming pared 3 bases from V and 0 bases from J, leaving 6 bases between. The CDR3, as DNA: TGCAGTGCTAGCGGATACTCCTACGAGCAGTACTTC. Translated, it gives CSASGYSYEQYF.

This clonotype occurred many times. CDR3 residues: CASSLASAPTDTQYF. The CDR3 DNA sequence: TGCGCCAGCAGCTTGGCTAGCGCGCCCACAGATACGCAGTATTTT. The chain is built from TRBV5-1 and TRBJ2-3; possibly TRBD2 for D (6 bases). Trimming stripped 0 bases from V and 2 bases from J, with 10 bases between. The CDR3 consists of 15 residues. Germline loops: CDR1 SGHRS, CDR2 YFSETQ.

The table lists this clonotype with a few counts. A read error may explain this, as a much larger clone is one base away. V gene TRBV27 combines with J gene TRBJ2-7, with D unresolved. Germline-derived CDR1 and CDR2 are MNHEY and SMNVEV (reference sequence). The CDR3 is 11 residues long. Deletions cut 5 bases from V and 2 bases from J, with 4 bases between. CDR3 DNA: TGTGCCAGCAGTGACGCCTACGAGCAGTACTTC. Encoded protein: CASSDAYEQYF.

This clonotype was seen many times. V and J are TRBV4-3 and TRBJ2-2, with 7 bases lining up with TRBD1. Losses at the gene ends were 1 base for V and 5 bases for J; bases not matched to a gene: 4. CDR1 is LGHNA and CDR2 is YSLEER in the germline V gene. CDR3 length: 15 residues. DNA for the CDR3: TGCGCCAGCAGCCAAGCGGCGACAGGGACCGGGGAGCTGTTTTTT. Its translation is CASSQAATGTGELFF.

The chain couples TRBV29-1 to TRBJ2-1; 15 nucleotides align to TRBD2. Germline values: CDR1 SQVTM, CDR2 ANQGSEA. There are 14 residues in the CDR3. The V and J ends lost 2 bases and 11 bases, in that order; junction bases with no gene match: 4. CDR3 region: CSVEWTSGRGKQFF. The CDR3 DNA reads as TGCAGCGTTGAATGGACTAGCGGGAGGGGTAAGCAGTTCTTC.

The chain uses TRBV20-1 and TRBJ2-7, with a possible D match to TRBD1 (5 bases). CDR3 length: 15 amino acids. The germline CDR1 and CDR2 sequences are DFQATT and SNEGSKA (reference sequence). Deletions cut 3 bases from V and 4 bases from J, with 19 bases between. The CDR3 DNA reads as TGCAGTGCTAGGGGGCCAGACACACTTAGATACGAGCAGTACTTC. It codes for CSARGPDTLRYEQYF.

This clonotype was picked up many times. V gene TRBV7-8 combines with J gene TRBJ2-5; no clear D. This CDR3 contains 13 residues. Germline CDR1 is SGHVS and CDR2 is FQNEAQ. Trimming took 1 base from V and 1 from J, leaving 4 bases between them. CDR3 nucleotide sequence: TGTGCCAGCAGCTTAGTGCCCCAAGAGACCCAGTACTTC. Amino acids: CASSLVPQETQYF.

This clonotype was counted ten times or more. The J gene is TRBJ2-1, the V gene TRBV18, with 9 bases lining up with TRBD2. V was clipped by 4 bases and J by 6 bases; unmatched bases: 10. Germline CDR1 KGHSH, CDR2 LQKENI. CDR3 size: 16 residues. The CDR3 DNA reads TGTGCCAGCTCACTCTTTGGGACTAGCATTACCAATGAGCAGTTCTTC. This codes for CASSLFGTSITNEQFF.

Ten or more counts support this clonotype. This chain links TRBV7-6 with TRBJ2-1, with 9 nucleotides matching TRBD2. Trimming at V came to 1 base and at J to 10 bases, leaving 5 bases not matched to a gene. CDR1 is SGHVS, CDR2 FNYEAQ, per germline. This CDR3 has 14 residues. The CDR3 is CASSLGSGRGEQFF. The CDR3, as DNA: TGTGCCAGCAGCTTAGGTAGCGGGAGAGGGGAGCAGTTCTTC.

This clonotype was detected ten times or more. The chain is built from TRBV7-7 and TRBJ2-2, with 14 bases aligning to TRBD2. The trim removed 8 bases at V and 6 bases at J, leaving 5 bases unmatched. CDR3 length: 15 residues. CDR1 and CDR2 (germline): SSHAT, FNYEAQ (reference sequence). Written as DNA, the CDR3 is TGTGCCAGCGGCGGGACTAGCGGGAGTTCCGGGGAGCTGTTTTTT. This encodes CASGGTSGSSGELFF. Using reference TRBV7-7 and TRBJ2-2 for the parts outside the CDR3, the full variable domain is GAGVSQSPRYKVTKRGQDVTLRCDPISSHATLYWYQQALGQGPEFLTYFNYEAQPDKSGLPSDRFSAERPEGSISTLTIQRTEQRDSAMYRCASGGTSGSSGELFFGEGSRLTVL.

Many counts were recorded for this clonotype. V gene TRBV19 combines with J gene TRBJ1-5; 7 nucleotides align to TRBD1. CDR1 is LNHDA, CDR2 SQIVND, per germline (reference sequence). This CDR3 spans 14 amino acids. With V trimmed by 6 bases and J by 5 bases, 7 bases remained unmatched. CDR3 protein: CASRAGGTYQPQHF. The CDR3 nucleotides read TGTGCCAGTAGGGCAGGGGGAACGTATCAGCCCCAGCATTTT.

This clonotype was seen more than once but under ten times. The chain couples TRBV6-5 to TRBJ1-5; D may be TRBD1 (5 bases). The CDR3 is 15 residues long. Germline values: CDR1 MNHEY, CDR2 SVGAGI. V lost 6 bases to trimming and J lost 4 bases, with 16 bases between them. This chain's CDR3 is CASSPGTVGNQPQHF. Here the CDR3 DNA reads TGTGCCAGCAGCCCCGGGACGGTGGGAAATCAGCCCCAGCATTTT.

This clonotype was seen at least ten times. The rearrangement uses TRBV3-1 and TRBJ1-2, with D hard to call. Germline V gene lookup returns CDR1 LGHDT and CDR2 YNNKEL (reference sequence). V shed 0 bases and J shed 6 bases, with 5 bases lying between them. The CDR3 spans 12 residues. In DNA, the CDR3 is TGTGCCAGCAGCCAAGATAGGGATGGCTACACCTTC. Translation: CASSQDRDGYTF.